Listed here are 30 T cell receptor beta chains from one sample, sequenced in a study of human T cells and chemical hapten exposure. Indicated time point: patch test 2, 6 weeks after DPC sensitization. Stated treatment: therapeutic diphenylcyclopropenone sensitization with weekly scalp DPC. TCRdb ran MiXCR on the RACE reads and lists one entry per CDR3 protein. Of approximately 90,000 distinct CDR3 sequences listed, 9.5% to 11% were seen once; the top ten hold under 2.5%. This material consisted of whole blood, taken in connection with sensitization to the hapten diphenylcyclopropenone (DPC). The receptors here all came from a man in his forties or fifties with alopecia areata. Some clones in this sample may be carry-over from other donors' samples.

The rearrangement uses TRBV6-2 or TRBV6-3 and TRBJ2-7; D is possibly TRBD2 (5 bases). CDR1 is MNHEY, CDR2 SVGEGT, per germline. The CDR3 extends over 11 amino acids. V lost 8 bases, J lost 2 bases, and 7 bases lay in between. CDR3 sequence reads: CASGRPYEQYF. As DNA, the CDR3 is TGTGCCAGCGGGAGACCCTACGAGCAGTACTTC.

The sample holds a few counts of this clonotype. The chain uses TRBV7-8 and TRBJ2-7; tentative D call: TRBD2 (6 bases). The CDR3 is 15 amino acids. Trimming took 1 base from V and 0 from J, leaving 10 bases between them. Germline V gene data show CDR1 as SGHVS and CDR2 as FQNEAQ. The CDR3: CASSLGLANSYEQYF. CDR3 bases: TGTGCCAGCAGCTTAGGCCTAGCGAACTCCTACGAGCAGTACTTC.

This clonotype was observed a few times. J is TRBJ2-3 and V is TRBV6-5, with D possibly being TRBD1 (6 bases). Germline V CDR1 and CDR2: MNHEY, SVGAGI. The V and J ends lost 0 bases and 4 bases respectively, with 14 bases between them. This CDR3 contains 16 residues. For the CDR3, the DNA is TGTGCCAGCAGTTACTCTCAGGGGTACCAGGCAGATACGCAGTATTTT. Protein sequence: CASSYSQGYQADTQYF.

The sample holds many counts of this clonotype. V is TRBV12-5 and J is TRBJ2-5, with D hard to call. Germline-derived CDR1 and CDR2 are LGHNT and FRNRAP. This CDR3 comprises 13 residues. V shed 6 bases and J shed 2 bases, with 10 bases lying between them. The CDR3 here is CASGQDLQETQYF. The CDR3 region has the DNA TGTGCTAGTGGGCAGGACCTTCAAGAGACCCAGTACTTC. The full variable domain, in which reference TRBV12-5 and TRBJ2-5 provide the parts outside the CDR3, is DARVTQTPRHKVTEMGQEVTMRCQPILGHNTVFWYRQTMMQGLELLAYFRNRAPLDDSGMPKDRFSAEMPDATLATLKIQPSEPRDSAVYFCASGQDLQETQYFGPGTRLLVL.

This chain connects TRBV9 to TRBJ1-1; perhaps TRBD1 as D (5 bases). Trimming shortened V by 3 bases and J by 4 bases, and 16 bases separated the two germline ends. The germline V gene has CDR1 SGDLS and CDR2 YYNGEE. CDR3 size: 15 residues. CDR3: CASSERDGRGTEAFF. In DNA, the CDR3 is TGTGCCAGCAGCGAACGGGACGGTCGGGGCACTGAAGCTTTCTTT.

A few counts support this clonotype. The chain recombines TRBV14 with TRBJ1-4; D uncertain. The V end lost 2 bases, the J end lost 6 bases, and 10 bases lay between the germline ends. Per the germline V gene, CDR1 is SGHDN and CDR2 is FVKESK. The CDR3 is made up of 14 amino acids. CDR3 coding DNA: TGTGCCAGCAGCCAAAGGAGGCTTCATGAAAAACTGTTTTTT. Its translation is CASSQRRLHEKLFF.

CDR3 loop: CSARDRNRGNQPQHF. The CDR3, as DNA: TGCAGTGCTAGAGATCGTAACAGGGGAAATCAGCCCCAGCATTTT. The J gene is TRBJ1-5, the V gene TRBV20-1, with 7 nucleotides matching TRBD1. The CDR3 totals 15 residues. Germline loops: CDR1 DFQATT, CDR2 SNEGSKA (reference sequence). J gave up 4 bases and V 0 bases, and 6 bases lay outside the gene matches.

This clonotype was observed a few times. The rearrangement links TRBV20-1 to TRBJ2-5; 9 bases fit TRBD1. The CDR3 runs 12 residues. V shed 5 bases and J 4 bases; nucleotides not matched to a gene: 2. Germline lookup yields CDR1 DFQATT and CDR2 SNEGSKA (reference sequence). The CDR3 nucleotides are TGCAGTGCTGGGGACAGGGCAGAGACCCAGTACTTC. It encodes CSAGDRAETQYF.

In its sample, this clonotype was seen a few times. The CDR3 DNA is TGTGCCAGCAGCTCCTTAGGACTAGGCGGGAGAGCATATACGCAGTATTTT. This codes for CASSSLGLGGRAYTQYF. The chain has TRBV7-9 and TRBJ2-3; TRBD2 aligns across 7 bases. The CDR3 consists of 17 residues. CDR1 is SEHNR and CDR2 is FQNEAQ in the germline V gene (reference sequence). After removal of 4 bases from V and 7 bases from J, the junction contained 17 bases not matched to a gene.

The V gene is TRBV2, the J gene TRBJ2-4; D uncertain. Germline lookup yields CDR1 SNHLY and CDR2 FYNNEI. The CDR3 has 11 residues. V dropped 4 bases and J dropped 9 bases, with 7 bases sitting between them. This CDR3 reads CASSGLGIQYF. The CDR3 nucleotides read TGTGCCAGCAGTGGACTGGGCATTCAGTACTTC.

This clonotype has at least ten counts. This chain links TRBV7-3 with TRBJ2-3; D is unclear. From germline, CDR1 is SGHTA and CDR2 FQGTGA. This CDR3 region has 12 residues. Trimming removed 5 bases from V and 3 bases from J, with 6 bases in between. The CDR3 DNA reads TGTGCCAGCAGCGATGGAACAGATACGCAGTATTTT. This codes for CASSDGTDTQYF.

The sample holds a few counts of this clonotype. The chain employs TRBV5-4 and TRBJ1-1; D is unresolved. This CDR3 comprises 13 residues. CDR1 is SGHNT, CDR2 YYREEE, per germline (reference sequence). V lost 0 bases, J lost 6 bases, and 9 bases lay in between. For the CDR3, the DNA is TGTGCCAGCAGCTTGGCCCCAGGACCTGAAGCTTTCTTT. Translation gives CASSLAPGPEAFF.

V gene TRBV30 combines with J gene TRBJ2-3; TRBD2 matches at 7 bases. Per germline, CDR1 GTSNPN and CDR2 SVGIG (reference sequence). The V segment lost 5 bases and the J segment 1 base; nucleotides outside the gene matches: 6. This CDR3 is 14 amino acids long. The CDR3 reads CAWVGGYGTDTQYF. DNA for the CDR3: TGTGCCTGGGTGGGGGGGTACGGCACAGATACGCAGTATTTT.

This rearrangement joins TRBV6-2 or TRBV6-3 to TRBJ2-7, with 8 bases fitting TRBD1. V trimming: 4 bases; J trimming: 0 bases; junction bases outside the gene matches: 20. Per the germline V gene, CDR1 is MNHEY and CDR2 is SVGEGT. CDR3 size: 20 residues. The CDR3 region is CASSLRPAGQGTSLSYEQYF. CDR3 nucleotides: TGTGCCAGCAGTTTGCGACCGGCAGGACAGGGAACTTCCCTCTCCTACGAGCAGTACTTC.

Only a few counts were recorded for this clonotype. J is TRBJ2-3 and V is TRBV11-3; no definite D call. Per the germline V gene, CDR1 is SGHNT and CDR2 is YENEEA. The CDR3 consists of 13 residues. Trimming took off 3 bases at V and 4 bases at J, with 8 bases between the two ends. The CDR3 DNA reads TGTGCCAGCAGCTTCCAGACGGCAGATACGCAGTATTTT. This encodes CASSFQTADTQYF.

The V call is TRBV7-3, the J call TRBJ2-1, with 8 bases lining up with TRBD1. Germline V lookup: CDR1 SGHTA, CDR2 FQGTGA. V trimming: 5 bases; J trimming: 8 bases; junction bases outside the gene matches: 14. The CDR3 totals 16 residues. CDR3 residues: CASSTGTGGKGHEQFF. The CDR3 bases are TGTGCCAGCAGCACTGGGACAGGAGGTAAGGGCCATGAGCAGTTCTTC.

Only a few counts were recorded for this clonotype. The chain is built from TRBV5-6 and TRBJ2-3, with TRBD1 matching over 10 bases. CDR1 SGHDT and CDR2 YYEEEE come from the germline V gene. This CDR3 contains 17 residues. V lost 0 bases to trimming and J lost 2 bases; unmatched junction nucleotides: 6. CDR3 region: CASSLGWDRGITDTQYF. CDR3 in DNA: TGTGCCAGCAGCTTGGGCTGGGACAGGGGTATCACAGATACGCAGTATTTT.

The chain recombines TRBV6-2 or TRBV6-3 with TRBJ2-7, with 15 bases that match TRBD2. J lost 6 bases, V lost 5 bases, and 5 bases had no gene match. Germline CDR1 and CDR2: MNHEY and SVGEGT. The CDR3 runs to 15 residues. CDR3 residues: CASSGGLAGGREQYV. For the CDR3, the DNA is TGTGCCAGCAGTGGAGGACTAGCGGGAGGGCGCGAGCAGTACGTC.

This clonotype has only a few counts. The chain joins TRBV5-1 to TRBJ2-3, with TRBD2 matching 8 bases. CDR3 length equals 15 residues. Germline V CDR1 and CDR2: SGHRS, YFSETQ. The trim removed 0 bases at V and 2 bases at J, leaving 2 bases unmatched. The CDR3 region has the DNA TGCGCCAGCAGCTTGGGCGGGAGGACCACAGATACGCAGTATTTT. Protein product: CASSLGGRTTDTQYF.

This clonotype was detected a few times. The V and J genes are TRBV4-3 and TRBJ1-5; maybe TRBD1 (6 bases). The germline gives CDR1 LGHNA, CDR2 YSLEER. This CDR3 is built from 14 residues. The ends were cut back, 1 base at V and 6 bases at J, with 10 bases in the middle. The CDR3: CASSQGPGAQPQHF. The CDR3 bases are TGCGCCAGCAGCCAAGGTCCGGGGGCTCAGCCCCAGCATTTT.

The chain is built from TRBV2 and TRBJ2-3, with 7 positions matching TRBD1. The CDR3 loop spans 15 amino acids. Germline assignment: CDR1 SNHLY and CDR2 FYNNEI. J was trimmed by 6 bases and V by 5 bases; bases with no gene match: 11. The CDR3 reads CASSSTGKFSDTQYF. CDR3 nucleotide sequence: TGTGCCAGCAGTTCGACAGGGAAATTCAGTGATACGCAGTATTTT.

This clonotype was observed a handful of times. This chain links TRBV7-9 with TRBJ1-2; D is uncertain. Per germline, CDR1 SEHNR and CDR2 FQNEAQ (reference sequence). This CDR3 contains 13 residues. V dropped 5 bases and J dropped 8 bases, with 15 bases sitting between them. CDR3 coding DNA: TGTGCCAGCAGCCGACCCCCCCTGGAGGGCTACACCTTC. Encoded protein: CASSRPPLEGYTF.

V usage is TRBV9 and J usage is TRBJ1-3, with 7 nucleotides matching TRBD1. Trimming cost V 1 base and J 0 bases; bases outside gene matches: 10. The CDR3 has 18 residues. Germline-derived CDR1 and CDR2 are SGDLS and YYNGEE. CDR3 sequence (DNA): TGTGCCAGCAGCGTAACAGGGGCCAACATAGACTCTGGAAACACCATATATTTT. Its translation: CASSVTGANIDSGNTIYF.

The genes are TRBV9 and TRBJ2-2, with TRBD2 matching 9 bases. The J segment lost 6 bases and the V segment lost 2 bases, leaving 5 bases of the junction unmatched. This CDR3 spans 15 amino acids. The germline CDR1 and CDR2 sequences are SGDLS and YYNGEE. Here the CDR3 reads CASSVAGGPPGELFF. In nucleotides, the CDR3 is TGTGCCAGCAGCGTTGCGGGAGGGCCCCCCGGGGAGCTGTTTTTT.

In its sample, this clonotype was seen a few times. This CDR3 is CASSYSTRYQPQHF. The CDR3 DNA reads TGTGCCAGCAGTTACTCAACCCGGTACCAGCCCCAGCATTTT. The chain has TRBV6-2 or TRBV6-3 and TRBJ1-5; D remains ambiguous. Trimming removed 0 bases from V and 7 bases from J, with 10 bases in between. Germline CDR1 is MNHEY and CDR2 is SVGEGT. The CDR3 totals 14 residues.

The genes are TRBV12-3 or TRBV12-4 and TRBJ2-5; D is uncertain. The length of the CDR3 is 12 residues. V was shortened by 3 bases and J by 6 bases, with 8 bases between the two germline ends. The CDR3 DNA sequence: TGTGCCAGCAGTTTTGAGCTGCAGACCCAGTACTTC. It encodes CASSFELQTQYF.

This clonotype came up a few times. The chain has TRBV29-1 and TRBJ2-7; D unclear. The CDR3 covers 13 residues. Deletions cut 4 bases from V and 3 bases from J, with 13 bases between. Germline V gene data show CDR1 as SQVTM and CDR2 as ANQGSEA. DNA of the CDR3: TGCAGCGTTGGATTTCCCAATCGCTACGAGCAGTACTTC. This encodes CSVGFPNRYEQYF.

This clonotype has a handful of counts. The CDR3 here is CASSLLSGRRGNHEKLFF. For the CDR3, the DNA is TGTGCCAGCAGCCTCCTTTCCGGGAGACGGGGGAACCATGAAAAACTGTTTTTT. The V call is TRBV28, the J call TRBJ1-4; D may be TRBD1 (5 bases). V was pared by 6 bases and J by 6 bases, with 26 bases between. This CDR3 region has 18 residues. CDR1 is MDHEN and CDR2 is SYDVKM in the germline V gene.

The chain carries TRBV7-9 and TRBJ2-1; D might be TRBD1 (6 bases). Per the germline V gene, CDR1 is SEHNR and CDR2 is FQNEAQ (reference sequence). CDR3 length: 14 amino acids. Trimming stripped 1 base from V and 8 bases from J, with 12 bases between. CDR3 amino acids: CASSLEQGVYEQFF. CDR3 DNA sequence: TGTGCCAGCAGCTTAGAACAGGGAGTATATGAGCAGTTCTTC.

Of note for this clonotype: The junction and the germline gene differ at one end; a read error may be behind it. The chain employs TRBV7-7 and TRBJ2-1; 11 bases are a match to TRBD2. The germline V gene has CDR1 SSHAT and CDR2 FNYEAQ (reference sequence). CDR3 size: 15 residues. In DNA, the CDR3 is TGTGCTAGCAGCGCCGGGACTAGCGGACAGAATGAGCAGTTCTTC. This codes for CASSAGTSGQNEQFF.